The T cell receptor beta chain under discussion was sequenced for a study of molecular identifiers for immune sequencing clone quantification. Germline V gives CDR1 MNHEY, CDR2 SVGEGT. The junction had 8 bases not matched to a gene; V was cut back by 2 bases and J by 2 bases. This CDR3 contains 17 residues. This clonotype was counted ten times or more. TCRdb itself ran the PCR reads through MiXCR, one entry per CDR3 protein. The sample consists of hundreds of thousands of distinct CDR3 sequences, 25% of them appearing once. This clonotype originated in a human donor in good health. Some libraries in this study had Jurkat cell RNA spiked in. The sample consisted of naive CD8+ T cells from blood, with Jurkat cell RNA spiked in. Noted subset: FACS-sorted CD8+CD4-CCR7+CD45RA+ naive T cells. This rearrangement joins TRBV6-2 or TRBV6-3 to TRBJ1-5, with 8 nucleotides matching TRBD1. The CDR3 is CASSYEQGVIGNQPQHF. As DNA, the CDR3 is TGTGCCAGCAGTTACGAACAGGGGGTAATCGGCAATCAGCCCCAGCATTTT.